The 17 T cell receptor beta chains below all came from one sample that was sequenced in a study of T cells after yellow fever vaccination. TCRdb passed the 5' RACE reads through MiXCR, listing each CDR3 protein once. The sample shows about 160,000 distinct CDR3 sequences, around 9.3% of them seen only once. Specimen: CD8+ T cells sorted from PBMCs, collected 45 days after the yellow fever booster vaccination. The receptor set was obtained from a man younger than 35 who received the YFV17D yellow fever vaccine.

This clonotype has just a few counts. This chain joins TRBV15 and TRBJ2-4; D not certain. Germline V gene lookup returns CDR1 LNHNV and CDR2 YYDKDF (reference sequence). With 8 bases removed from V and 9 bases from J, the gap between germline ends came to 17 bases. This CDR3 contains 13 residues. CDR3 protein: CATCDPPSGIQYF. The DNA of the CDR3 is TGTGCCACCTGCGACCCTCCCTCCGGCATTCAGTACTTC.

The rearrangement uses TRBV7-9 and TRBJ2-4; possible D gene TRBD2, 6 bases. Trimming shortened V by 1 base and J by 9 bases, and 16 bases separated the two germline ends. Looked up from germline, CDR1 is SEHNR and CDR2 is FQNEAQ (reference sequence). The CDR3 runs to 15 residues. The CDR3 reads CASSLVQGGGVIQYF. CDR3 DNA: TGTGCCAGCAGCTTAGTTCAGGGTGGAGGGGTCATTCAGTACTTC. The whole variable domain, remainder taken from reference TRBV7-9 and TRBJ2-4, is DTGVSQNPRHKITKRGQNVTFRCDPISEHNRLYWYRQTLGQGPEFLTYFQNEAQLEKSRLLSDRFSAERPKGSFSTLEIQRTEQGDSAMYLCASSLVQGGGVIQYFGAGTRLSVL.

The V call is TRBV7-3, the J call TRBJ1-1, with a weak D call TRBD1 (5 bases). Per the germline V gene, CDR1 is SGHTA and CDR2 is FQGTGA. There are 14 residues in the CDR3. V lost 2 bases, J lost 5 bases, and 12 bases lay in between. Written as DNA, the CDR3 is TGTGCCAGCAGCTTAGGGCGGGGGTCGACTGAAGCTTTCTTT. Protein product: CASSLGRGSTEAFF. Variable domain in full (rest from reference TRBV7-3 and TRBJ1-1): GAGVSQTPSNKVTEKGKYVELRCDPISGHTALYWYRQSLGQGPEFLIYFQGTGAADDSGLPNDRFFAVRPEGSVSTLKIQRTERGDSAVYLCASSLGRGSTEAFFGQGTRLTVV.

The rearrangement joins TRBV4-1 to TRBJ2-1; 7 bases fit TRBD1. CDR3 length equals 14 residues. The V segment lost 5 bases and the J segment 6 bases; nucleotides outside the gene matches: 7. Germline-derived CDR1 and CDR2 are MGHRA and YSYEKL. CDR3 region: CASSEGAGGNEQFF. The CDR3 DNA follows: TGCGCCAGCAGCGAGGGGGCCGGCGGCAATGAGCAGTTCTTC.

This clonotype was detected only a few times. The chain joins TRBV14 to TRBJ1-1; the D gene is possibly TRBD1 (5 bases). This CDR3 comprises 15 residues. Trimming cost V 4 bases and J 2 bases, with 14 bases left between them. Germline CDR1 and CDR2: SGHDN and FVKESK. The CDR3 spells CASSPQGALNTEAFF. DNA for the CDR3: TGTGCCAGCAGCCCCCAGGGAGCACTCAACACTGAAGCTTTCTTT.

This chain's CDR3 is CASSQRILGLLGSGEKLFF. DNA of the CDR3: TGCGCCAGCAGCCAACGAATCCTGGGGCTACTAGGGAGCGGAGAAAAACTGTTTTTT. V and J are TRBV4-3 and TRBJ1-4; weak D call: TRBD1 (5 bases). V was clipped by 2 bases and J by 8 bases, with 27 bases between them. From germline, CDR1 is LGHNA and CDR2 YSLEER. The CDR3 has 19 residues.

The chain links TRBV11-2 to TRBJ2-1, with 10 bases matching TRBD2. The CDR3 covers 16 residues. Germline trimming cut 3 bases from V and 7 bases from J; bases unmatched to any gene: 9. Germline V gene sequence: CDR1 SGHAT, CDR2 FQNNGV. CDR3 residues: CASSFSAGGPMNEQFF. CDR3 DNA sequence: TGTGCCAGCAGCTTCTCAGCGGGGGGGCCGATGAATGAGCAGTTCTTC.

This clonotype was counted only a few times. The CDR3 nucleotides are TGTGCCAGTAGCTCCCGGGGGGGTAACTACAATGAGCAGTTCTTC. Amino acids: CASSSRGGNYNEQFF. The V call is TRBV19, the J call TRBJ2-1; 8 bases fit TRBD2. Germline-derived CDR1 and CDR2 are LNHDA and SQIVND (reference sequence). CDR3 size: 15 residues. The V segment lost 6 bases and the J segment 3 bases; nucleotides outside the gene matches: 7.

This clonotype turned up a few times. V and J are TRBV6-2 or TRBV6-3 and TRBJ2-7; no clear D gene. CDR1 is MNHEY and CDR2 is SVGEGT in the germline V gene. The CDR3 extends over 12 amino acids. V lost 6 bases and J 1 base, leaving 7 bases between the germline ends. This CDR3 reads CASSQASYEQYV. CDR3 bases: TGTGCCAGCAGCCAGGCTTCCTACGAGCAGTACGTC.

The rearrangement uses TRBV7-9 and TRBJ1-2; 7 bases agree with TRBD1. The germline CDR1 and CDR2 sequences are SEHNR and FQNEAQ (reference sequence). The V and J ends lost 4 bases and 10 bases, in that order; junction bases with no gene match: 12. This CDR3 has 14 amino acids. CDR3 protein: CASSSGGGDRAYTF. The CDR3 DNA follows: TGTGCCAGCAGCTCCGGCGGGGGAGACAGGGCCTACACCTTC.

This clonotype was counted a few times. The chain combines TRBV9 with TRBJ2-2; D remains unclear. The V gene lost 6 bases and the J gene lost 5 bases, with 8 bases spanning the gap. Per germline, CDR1 SGDLS and CDR2 YYNGEE. CDR3 length: 12 amino acids. The CDR3 DNA reads TGTGCCAGCAAGAGTCGTACCGGGGAGCTGTTTTTT. Protein sequence: CASKSRTGELFF.

The CDR3 is CASSPGGSTTDTQYF. The DNA for the CDR3 is TGTGCCAGCAGCCCCGGGGGGAGTACCACAGATACGCAGTATTTT. The V and J genes are TRBV9 and TRBJ2-3; 7 positions agree with TRBD2. The CDR3 consists of 15 residues. CDR1 and CDR2 from the germline V gene are SGDLS and YYNGEE. J was trimmed by 2 bases and V by 4 bases; bases with no gene match: 7.

The J gene is TRBJ2-3, the V gene TRBV6-4; 9 positions agree with TRBD2. Germline values: CDR1 MRHNA, CDR2 SNTAGT. The V gene end was trimmed by 4 bases and the J gene end by 8 bases; junction bases not matched to a gene: 13. This CDR3 is built from 16 residues. The CDR3 coding sequence is TGTGCCAGCAGTGCCGAGTTTGCGGGGGGGCCGGGTACGCAGTATTTT. It specifies CASSAEFAGGPGTQYF.

V and J are TRBV7-6 and TRBJ2-1; D remains unclear. Germline values: CDR1 SGHVS, CDR2 FNYEAQ. The CDR3 is 14 residues long. V gave up 2 bases and J gave up 8 bases, with 13 bases separating them. The CDR3 DNA reads as TGTGCCAGCAGCTTAAGACCCGAATCCGATGAGCAGTTCTTC. Translating gives CASSLRPESDEQFF.

This clonotype came up a few times. The chain is built from TRBV11-2 and TRBJ2-1, with unresolved D. With 5 bases removed from V and 6 bases from J, the gap between germline ends came to 14 bases. Per germline, CDR1 SGHAT and CDR2 FQNNGV. CDR3 length: 14 amino acids. CDR3 nucleotide sequence: TGTGCCAGCAGCCTCCGTGAATTATCCAATGAGCAGTTCTTC. This translates into CASSLRELSNEQFF.

This chain links TRBV27 with TRBJ1-1; possibly TRBD1 for D (5 bases). CDR1 MNHEY and CDR2 SMNVEV come from the germline V gene (reference sequence). The V end was cut by 10 bases, the J end by 4 bases, with 10 bases between. The CDR3 is made up of 11 amino acids. Here the CDR3 DNA reads TGTGCCACCATTGGGGGCACTGAAGCTTTCTTT. It codes for CATIGGTEAFF.

This clonotype showed up just a few times. The chain couples TRBV5-5 to TRBJ2-3; D not resolved. Trimming pared 0 bases from V and 1 base from J, leaving 12 bases between. CDR1 is SGHKS, CDR2 YYEKEE, per germline (reference sequence). The CDR3 spans 16 residues. The CDR3 protein is CASSLEESSGTDTQYF. The DNA of the CDR3 is TGTGCCAGCAGCTTGGAAGAATCCTCCGGCACAGATACGCAGTATTTT. The variable domain in full, completed from reference TRBV5-5 and TRBJ2-3, reads DAGVTQSPTHLIKTRGQQVTLRCSPISGHKSVSWYQQVLGQGPQFIFQYYEKEERGRGNFPDRFSARQFPNYSSELNVNALLLGDSALYLCASSLEESSGTDTQYFGPGTRLTVL.